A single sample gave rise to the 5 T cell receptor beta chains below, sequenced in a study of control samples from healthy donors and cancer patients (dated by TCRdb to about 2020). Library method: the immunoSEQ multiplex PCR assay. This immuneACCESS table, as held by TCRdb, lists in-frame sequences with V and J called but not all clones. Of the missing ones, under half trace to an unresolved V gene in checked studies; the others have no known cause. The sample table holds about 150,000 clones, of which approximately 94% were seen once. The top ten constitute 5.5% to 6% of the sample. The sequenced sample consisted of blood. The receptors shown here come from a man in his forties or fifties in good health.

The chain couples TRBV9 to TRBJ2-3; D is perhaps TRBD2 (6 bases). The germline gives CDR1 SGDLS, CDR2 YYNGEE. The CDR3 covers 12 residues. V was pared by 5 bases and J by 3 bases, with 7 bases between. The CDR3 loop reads CASRAGTDTQYF. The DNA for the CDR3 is TGTGCCAGCAGGGCGGGGACAGATACGCAGTATTTT. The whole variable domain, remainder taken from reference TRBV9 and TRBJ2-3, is DSGVTQTPKHLITATGQRVTLRCSPRSGDLSVYWYQQSLDQGLQFLIQYYNGEERAKGNILERFSAQQFPDLHSELNLSSLELGDSALYFCASRAGTDTQYFGPGTRLTVL.

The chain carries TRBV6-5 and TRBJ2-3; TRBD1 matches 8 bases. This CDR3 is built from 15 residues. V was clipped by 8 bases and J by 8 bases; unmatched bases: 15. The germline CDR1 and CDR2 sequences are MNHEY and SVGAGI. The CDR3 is CASAVGQGAGGTQYF. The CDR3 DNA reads TGTGCCAGCGCTGTCGGGCAGGGGGCAGGAGGTACGCAGTATTTT.

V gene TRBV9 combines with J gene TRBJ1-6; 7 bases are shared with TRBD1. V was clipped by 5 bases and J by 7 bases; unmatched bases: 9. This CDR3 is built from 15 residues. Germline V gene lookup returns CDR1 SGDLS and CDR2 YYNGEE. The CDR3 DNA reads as TGTGCCAGCAGACCCACAGGGGATACCAATTCACCCCTCCACTTT. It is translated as CASRPTGDTNSPLHF.

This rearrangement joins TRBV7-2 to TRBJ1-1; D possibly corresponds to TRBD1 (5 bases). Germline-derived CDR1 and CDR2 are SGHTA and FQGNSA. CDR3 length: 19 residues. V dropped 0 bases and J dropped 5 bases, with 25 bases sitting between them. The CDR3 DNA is TGTGCCAGCAGCTTAGCGCTAAAGAGGGTCCGTAGAAAGGGGACTGAAGCTTTCTTT. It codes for CASSLALKRVRRKGTEAFF.

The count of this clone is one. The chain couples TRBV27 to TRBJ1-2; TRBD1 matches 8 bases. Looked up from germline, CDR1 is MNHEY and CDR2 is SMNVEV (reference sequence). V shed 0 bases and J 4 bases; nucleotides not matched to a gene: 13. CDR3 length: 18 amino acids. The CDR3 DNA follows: TGTGCCAGCAGTTTATCGTTTTCGTCAGGGGGCGGCCGCTATGGCTACACCTTC. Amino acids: CASSLSFSSGGGRYGYTF.